A selection of T cell receptor beta chains follows, all from one sample in a study of blood T cell repertoires in COVID-19. Here immunoSEQ multiplex PCR was the method, and the copy in TCRdb shows in-frame clones only, minus some. The table records over 130,000 clones, less than 80% of them present only once. Source material: peripheral blood. The origin of the receptors is a woman older than 75 with active or convalescent COVID-19. CDR3s include the opening cysteine and the closing phenylalanine or tryptophan. A D gene is named only where the DNA matches it firmly. Clone size, where shown, is once, few, many, or a class for clones that have expanded.

clone_size | j_call | v_call | d_call | cdr3_nt | cdr3_aa
. | TRBJ1-4 | TRBV28 | TRBD1 | TGTGCCAGCAGTCCCCAGGGACAGATAAATGAAAAACTGTTTTTT | CASSPQGQINEKLFF
. | TRBJ1-1 | TRBV19 | TRBD1 | TGTGCCAGTAAGGTCCCCGGGACAGGGGGGAACACTGAAGCTTTCTTT | CASKVPGTGGNTEAFF
few | TRBJ1-4 | TRBV2 | TRBD1 | TGTGCCAGCAGCGGACAGGGGGCAACTAATGAAAAACTGTTTTTT | CASSGQGATNEKLFF
few | TRBJ2-7 | TRBV7-2 | . | TGTGCCAGCAGCTTAGTGGGACATGCCGGCGAGCAGTACTTC | CASSLVGHAGEQYF
. | TRBJ1-2 | TRBV4-2 | . | TGTGCCAGCAGCCAAGGGACAGACTCTGATGGCTACACCTTC | CASSQGTDSDGYTF
. | TRBJ1-1 | TRBV7-2 | TRBD1 | TGTGCCAGCAGCCGGACAGGGGCGGACACTGAAGCTTTCTTT | CASSRTGADTEAFF
. | TRBJ1-2 | TRBV2 | . | TGTGCCAGCATTCCCTCCCGGGGTTTTAACTATGGCTACACCTTC | CASIPSRGFNYGYTF
few | TRBJ1-2 | TRBV7-3 | . | TGTGCCAGCAGCGGAACAGGGACCCCTGGTGACGGCTACACCTTC | CASSGTGTPGDGYTF
. | TRBJ2-3 | TRBV4-1 | TRBD2 | TGCGCCACCTCGGGGACTATTGGTTTTCGTGATACGCAGTATTTT | CATSGTIGFRDTQYF
. | TRBJ2-7 | TRBV18 | TRBD1 | TGTGCCAGCTCACTCACAGGGGGCCCCCCCTACGAGCAGTACTTC | CASSLTGGPPYEQYF
. | TRBJ1-1 | TRBV29-1 | . | TGCAGCGCAGCCCACACTGAAGCTTTCTTT | CSAAHTEAFF
. | TRBJ2-3 | TRBV24-1 | . | TGTGCCACCAGTGACCGACTCAGCACAGATACGCAGTATTTT | CATSDRLSTDTQYF
once | TRBJ2-7 | TRBV19 | . | TGTGCCAGTAGTAAGGGACAATTCTACGAGCAGTACTTC | CASSKGQFYEQYF
. | TRBJ2-6 | TRBV18 | . | TGTGCCAGCTCACCAGTAACTGGGGCCAACGTCCTGACTTTC | CASSPVTGANVLTF
. | TRBJ2-1 | TRBV11-2 | TRBD2 | TGTGCCAGCAGCTTAGTTAGCGGGGGGGCGGGAAATGAGCAGTTCTTC | CASSLVSGGAGNEQFF
. | TRBJ2-2 | TRBV4-2 | TRBD2 | TGTGCCAGCGGGGATTCTAGCGGCACCGGGGAGCTGTTTTTT | CASGDSSGTGELFF